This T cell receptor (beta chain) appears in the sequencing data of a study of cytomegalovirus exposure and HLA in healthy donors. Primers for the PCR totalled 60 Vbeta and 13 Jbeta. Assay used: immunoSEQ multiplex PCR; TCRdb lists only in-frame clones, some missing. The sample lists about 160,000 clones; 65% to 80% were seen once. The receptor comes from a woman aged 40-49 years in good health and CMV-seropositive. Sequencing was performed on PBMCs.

CDR3 amino acids: CASRGHSGITREQYF. CDR3 DNA sequence: TGTGCCAGCAGAGGTCACTCAGGGATCACTCGCGAGCAGTACTTC. This sequence joins TRBV28 and TRBJ2-7; D possibly corresponds to TRBD1 (5 bases). V lost 6 bases to trimming and J lost 6 bases, with 21 bases between them. There are 15 residues in the CDR3. Germline CDR1 reads MDHEN; CDR2 reads SYDVKM.